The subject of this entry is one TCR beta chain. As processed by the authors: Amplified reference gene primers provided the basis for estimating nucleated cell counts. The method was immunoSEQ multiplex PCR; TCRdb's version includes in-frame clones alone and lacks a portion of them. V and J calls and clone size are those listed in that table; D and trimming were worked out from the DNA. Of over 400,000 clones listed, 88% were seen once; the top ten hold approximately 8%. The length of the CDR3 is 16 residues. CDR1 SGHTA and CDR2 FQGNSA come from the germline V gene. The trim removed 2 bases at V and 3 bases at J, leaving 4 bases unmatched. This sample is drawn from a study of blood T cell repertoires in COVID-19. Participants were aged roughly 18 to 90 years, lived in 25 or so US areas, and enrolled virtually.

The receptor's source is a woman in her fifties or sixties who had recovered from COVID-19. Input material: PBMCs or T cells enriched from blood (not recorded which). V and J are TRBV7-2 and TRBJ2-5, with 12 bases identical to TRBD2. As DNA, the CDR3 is TGTGCCAGCAGCTTATTTACTAGCGGGGGGAAAGAGACCCAGTACTTC. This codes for CASSLFTSGGKETQYF. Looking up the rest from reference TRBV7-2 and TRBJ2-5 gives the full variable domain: GAGVSQSPSNKVTEKGKDVELRCDPISGHTALYWYRQSLGQGLEFLIYFQGNSAPDKSGLPSDRFSAERTGGSVSTLTIQRTQQEDSAVYLCASSLFTSGGKETQYFGPGTRLLVL.